These 5 T cell receptor beta chains share one sample of origin, sequenced in a study of blood T cell repertoires in COVID-19. The method was immunoSEQ multiplex PCR; TCRdb's version includes in-frame clones alone and lacks a portion of them. The sample carries tens of thousands of clones, 80% to 90% recorded once. The sequenced sample was peripheral blood. All receptors come from a human donor in a cohort sampled during active COVID-19.

The chain couples TRBV20-1 to TRBJ2-7; D gene ambiguous. The CDR3 extends over 11 amino acids. V gave up 6 bases and J gave up 3 bases, with 9 bases separating them. The germline gives CDR1 DFQATT, CDR2 SNEGSKA (reference sequence). CDR3 residues: CSAPIGYEQYF. In nucleotides, the CDR3 is TGCAGTGCCCCGATCGGCTACGAGCAGTACTTC.

The rearrangement uses TRBV27 and TRBJ2-6, with D unclear. Deletions cut 5 bases from V and 1 base from J, with 3 bases between. This CDR3 comprises 13 residues. The germline CDR1 and CDR2 sequences are MNHEY and SMNVEV (reference sequence). CDR3 sequence (DNA): TGTGCCAGCAGTACATCTGGGGCCAACGTCCTGACTTTC. Amino acids: CASSTSGANVLTF.

The genes are TRBV6-5 and TRBJ1-1; the D gene is possibly TRBD1 (5 bases). V was pared by 5 bases and J by 5 bases, with 15 bases between. The CDR3 is made up of 14 amino acids. The V gene's germline CDR1 is MNHEY and CDR2 SVGAGI. The CDR3 loop is CASSPGGGGTEAFF. Here the CDR3 DNA reads TGTGCCAGCAGTCCGGGGGGAGGTGGGACTGAAGCTTTCTTT.

The chain links TRBV7-6 to TRBJ1-3; D perhaps matches TRBD1 (6 bases). Germline CDR1 and CDR2: SGHVS and FNYEAQ. V lost 5 bases, J lost 4 bases, and 15 bases lay in between. This CDR3 is built from 15 residues. The CDR3 is CASSERTAGGNTIYF. In DNA, the CDR3 is TGTGCCAGCAGCGAAAGGACAGCGGGAGGAAACACCATATATTTT.

This clone turned up a few times. The junction and the germline gene differ at one end; a read error may be behind it. J is TRBJ2-6 and V is TRBV5-6; no clear D gene. The germline V gene encodes CDR1 SGHDT and CDR2 YYEEEE. The CDR3 loop spans 16 amino acids. The CDR3 loop reads CASSLGSPGRSVLLAF. The DNA for the CDR3 is TGTGCCAGCAGCTTGGGGTCTCCAGGCCGGTCGGTGCTTCTGGCTTTC.